The 3 T cell receptor beta chains presented below share a single source sample, sequenced in a study of cytomegalovirus exposure and HLA in healthy donors. Primers included in the PCR were 60 Vbeta and 13 Jbeta primers. Libraries were prepared by immunoSEQ multiplex PCR; TCRdb keeps only in-frame clonotypes and omits some of them. The sample lists about 110,000 clones, roughly 83% seen once, with 2.5% to 3.5% in the top ten. The specimen was PBMCs. The receptors were sampled from a woman under 30 in good health and CMV-seropositive.

This chain connects TRBV4-2 to TRBJ1-5; TRBD1 is a possible D gene (6 bases). The CDR3 consists of 15 residues. Trimming took 6 bases from V and 1 from J, leaving 13 bases between them. The germline gives CDR1 LGHNA, CDR2 YNFKEQ. In DNA, the CDR3 is TGTGCCAGCAGTCCGCACAGGGCCAGCAATCAGCCCCAGCATTTT. Its translation is CASSPHRASNQPQHF.

This chain connects TRBV7-3 to TRBJ2-2; D is ambiguous. The CDR3 totals 14 residues. Trimming shortened V by 1 base and J by 1 base, and 4 bases separated the two germline ends. Per the germline V gene, CDR1 is SGHTA and CDR2 is FQGTGA. CDR3 coding DNA: TGTGCCAGCAGCTTAAGACAGAACACCGGGGAGCTGTTTTTT. Protein: CASSLRQNTGELFF.

The rearrangement uses TRBV15 and TRBJ1-5; 7 bases align to TRBD1. V dropped 4 bases and J dropped 10; count of bases not matched to a gene: 13. This CDR3 region has 15 residues. The V gene's germline CDR1 is LNHNV and CDR2 YYDKDF (reference sequence). The CDR3 DNA sequence: TGTGCCACCAGCACTAGCACAGGGGCCATTGGACCCCAGCATTTT. Amino acids: CATSTSTGAIGPQHF.